This TCR beta chain is from a study of response to subunit inactivated influenza vaccine. Study-level findings and limits: A suggestion made by the authors is that each seasonal influenza vaccination recruits few new T cells.

A note on this clonotype: The antigen is not known.

TCRdb ran MiXCR on the RT-PCR reads and lists one entry per CDR3 protein. This repertoire shows roughly 700,000 distinct CDR3 sequences, 15% to 19% found once; its top ten account for roughly 11%. This specimen was PBMCs from blood, taken about 12 days after vaccination. The origin of this receptor is a man in his fifties or sixties who received an inactivated influenza vaccine.

CDR3 amino acids: CASSRQGPAGGLYNEQFF. CDR3 bases: TGTGCCAGCAGCCGACAGGGGCCAGCGGGGGGGCTTTACAATGAGCAGTTCTTC. The chain combines TRBV11-2 with TRBJ2-1, with 10 bases lining up with TRBD2. This CDR3 is 18 amino acids long. V gave up 5 bases and J gave up 4 bases; unmatched junction bases: 14. CDR1 and CDR2 from the germline V gene are SGHAT and FQNNGV.